What follows are 4 T cell receptor beta chains derived from one specimen sequenced in a study of cytomegalovirus exposure and HLA in healthy donors. Primers: 60 Vbeta forward and 13 Jbeta reverse. Some clones are missing from TCRdb's copy, which holds only in-frame ones; the method was immunoSEQ multiplex PCR. Of about 70,000 clones listed, 65% to 70% are singletons. Input material: PBMCs. The origin of the receptors is a young woman in good health and CMV-seronegative.

The chain joins TRBV5-1 to TRBJ1-4, with D unresolved. V lost 1 base and J 7 bases, leaving 17 bases between the germline ends. The CDR3 covers 16 residues. Germline assignment: CDR1 SGHRS and CDR2 YFSETQ. The CDR3 DNA is TGCGCCAGCAGCTTGTTTAACGGAGCGACTGGTGAAAAACTGTTTTTT. Translated: CASSLFNGATGEKLFF.

This chain connects TRBV5-1 to TRBJ2-3; a weak D match, TRBD2 (5 bases). V was shortened by 0 bases and J by 6 bases, with 8 bases between the two germline ends. Germline loops: CDR1 SGHRS, CDR2 YFSETQ. The CDR3 totals 13 residues. CDR3 sequence reads: CASSLDGGDTQYF. In DNA form, the CDR3 reads TGCGCCAGCAGCTTGGATGGCGGGGATACGCAGTATTTT.

The chain employs TRBV5-1 and TRBJ1-1, with D perhaps matching TRBD1 (6 bases). Trimming took off 4 bases at V and 3 bases at J, with 10 bases between the two ends. Germline V gene data show CDR1 as SGHRS and CDR2 as YFSETQ. The CDR3 has 13 residues. The CDR3 DNA sequence: TGCGCCAGCAGCCCCGACAGGTACACTGAAGCTTTCTTT. Protein sequence: CASSPDRYTEAFF.

The genes are TRBV6-1 and TRBJ1-3; D possibly corresponds to TRBD1 (5 bases). Germline-derived CDR1 and CDR2 are MNHNS and SASEGT. The CDR3 contains 16 residues. The V gene lost 0 bases and the J gene lost 0 bases, with 9 bases spanning the gap. The CDR3 loop is CASSEADIYSGNTIYF. For the CDR3, the DNA is TGTGCCAGCAGTGAAGCGGACATTTACTCTGGAAACACCATATATTTT.